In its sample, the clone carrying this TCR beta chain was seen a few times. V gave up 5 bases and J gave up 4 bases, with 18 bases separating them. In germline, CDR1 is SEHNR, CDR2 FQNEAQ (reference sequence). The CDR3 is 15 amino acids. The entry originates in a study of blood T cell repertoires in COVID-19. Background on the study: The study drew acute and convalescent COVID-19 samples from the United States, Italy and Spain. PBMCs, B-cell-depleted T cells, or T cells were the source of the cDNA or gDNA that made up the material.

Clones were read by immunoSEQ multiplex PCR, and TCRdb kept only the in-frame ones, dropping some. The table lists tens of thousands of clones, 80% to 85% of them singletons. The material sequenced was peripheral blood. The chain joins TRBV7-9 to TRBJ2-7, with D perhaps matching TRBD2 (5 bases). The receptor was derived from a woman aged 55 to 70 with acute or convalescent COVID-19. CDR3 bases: TGTGCCAGCAGCCAGGTTGGGCTAGCTTTTTACGAGCAGTACTTC. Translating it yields CASSQVGLAFYEQYF. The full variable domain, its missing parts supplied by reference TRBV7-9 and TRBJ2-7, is DTGVSQNPRHKITKRGQNVTFRCDPISEHNRLYWYRQTLGQGPEFLTYFQNEAQLEKSRLLSDRFSAERPKGSFSTLEIQRTEQGDSAMYLCASSQVGLAFYEQYFGPGTRLTVT.